The T cell receptor (beta chain) under discussion was sequenced for a study of identical twins. Among all donors, each was a healthy Caucasian. V lost 5 bases to trimming and J lost 3 bases, with 20 bases between them. Germline lookup yields CDR1 SGHTA and CDR2 FQGTGA. The CDR3 length is 17 residues. TCRdb independently ran MiXCR on the 5' RACE reads; one entry per CDR3 protein. The sample contains roughly 570,000 distinct CDR3 sequences, nearly 10% of which appear only once. This clonotype was seen a few times. Its antigen is not known. Study results and limitations: Out-of-frame alpha sequences that twins shared showed excess low generation probability. Invariant T cells like MAIT and iNKT could partly confound the zero-insertion analyses.

The same data also contributed to another study, on yellow fever vaccine responses in identical twins.

The rearrangement joins TRBV7-3 to TRBJ2-1; possibly TRBD1 for D (6 bases). Input material: PBMCs. This TCR derives from a young woman in good health. This CDR3 is CASSLQGPSLYYNEQFF. The DNA for the CDR3 is TGTGCCAGCAGCCTTCAGGGGCCGTCCCTCTACTACAATGAGCAGTTCTTC.